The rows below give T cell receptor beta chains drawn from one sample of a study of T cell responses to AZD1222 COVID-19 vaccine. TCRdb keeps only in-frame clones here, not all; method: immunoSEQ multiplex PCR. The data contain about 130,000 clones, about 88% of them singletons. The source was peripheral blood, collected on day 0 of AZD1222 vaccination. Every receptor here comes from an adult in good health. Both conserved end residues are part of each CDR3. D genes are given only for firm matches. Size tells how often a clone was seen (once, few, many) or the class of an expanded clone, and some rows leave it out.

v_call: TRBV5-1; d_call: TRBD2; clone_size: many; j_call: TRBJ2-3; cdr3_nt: TGCGCCAGCAGCTTGCGGGGACTAGCGGGGGGGAAGGGCACAGATACGCAGTATTTT; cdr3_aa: CASSLRGLAGGKGTDTQYF
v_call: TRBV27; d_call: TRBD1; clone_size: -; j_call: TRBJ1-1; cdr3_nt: TGTGCCAGCAGTCTAGGACAGGGCATAGAGGCTTTCTTT; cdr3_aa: CASSLGQGIEAFF
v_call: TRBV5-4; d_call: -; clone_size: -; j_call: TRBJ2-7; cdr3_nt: TGTGCCAGCAGCTTCGGGGCCGGGGAGGCGTACGAGCAGTACTTC; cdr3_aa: CASSFGAGEAYEQYF
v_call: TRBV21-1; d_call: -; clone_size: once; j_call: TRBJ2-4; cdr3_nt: TGTGCCAGCAGCAAAGCGTCTGGAGGGACACCCGGGGGCAAAAACATTCAGTACTTC; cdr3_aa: CASSKASGGTPGGKNIQYF
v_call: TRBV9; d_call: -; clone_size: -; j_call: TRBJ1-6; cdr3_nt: TGTGCCAGCAGCGTGGACCGCACTAATTCACCCCTCCACTTT; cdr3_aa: CASSVDRTNSPLHF
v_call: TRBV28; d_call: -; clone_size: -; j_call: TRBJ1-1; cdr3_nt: TGTGCCAGCAGTACCATTACGGAAGCTTTCTTT; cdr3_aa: CASSTITEAFF
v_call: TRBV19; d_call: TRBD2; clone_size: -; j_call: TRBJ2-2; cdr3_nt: TGTGCCAGTAGTATTGCGCCTACTAGCGGGGTTAACACCGGGGAGCTGTTTTTT; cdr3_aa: CASSIAPTSGVNTGELFF
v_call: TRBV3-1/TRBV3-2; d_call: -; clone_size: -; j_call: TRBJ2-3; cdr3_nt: TGTGCCAGCAGCCGCGGGGCGGGCACAGATACGCAGTATTTT; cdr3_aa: CASSRGAGTDTQYF
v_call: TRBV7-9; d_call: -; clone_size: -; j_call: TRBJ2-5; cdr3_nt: TGTGCCAGCAGCTTATTAGGGGGTCGGGAGACCCAGTACTTC; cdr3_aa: CASSLLGGRETQYF
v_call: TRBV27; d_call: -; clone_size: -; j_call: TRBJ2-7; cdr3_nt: TGTGCCAGCAGTGGCGTGGGTAGGGGAGAGCAGTACTTC; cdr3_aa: CASSGVGRGEQYF
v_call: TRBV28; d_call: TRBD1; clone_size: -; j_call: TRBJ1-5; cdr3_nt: TGTGCCAGCAGTGCAGGACAGGGGAATCAGCCCCAGCATTTT; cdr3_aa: CASSAGQGNQPQHF
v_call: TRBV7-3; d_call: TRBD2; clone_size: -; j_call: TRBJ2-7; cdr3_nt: TGTGCCAGCAGCCCGACTAGCTTCAACTACGAGCAGTACTTC; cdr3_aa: CASSPTSFNYEQYF
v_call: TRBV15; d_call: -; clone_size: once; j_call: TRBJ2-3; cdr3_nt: TGTGCCACCAGCAGTCAAATAAGCACAGATACGCAGTATTTT; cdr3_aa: CATSSQISTDTQYF
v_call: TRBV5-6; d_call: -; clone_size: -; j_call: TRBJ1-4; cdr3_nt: TGTGCCAGCAGCTTGTTAGAGGAAACTAATGAAAAACTGTTTTTT; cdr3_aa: CASSLLEETNEKLFF
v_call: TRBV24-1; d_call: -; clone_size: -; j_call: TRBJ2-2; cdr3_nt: TGTGCCACCCAAGGGGCCACCGGGGAGCTGTTTTTT; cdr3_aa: CATQGATGELFF
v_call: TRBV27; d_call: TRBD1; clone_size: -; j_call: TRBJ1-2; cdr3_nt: TGTGCCAGCAGTTTAAGGACAGGGTGGAAATATGGCTACACCTTC; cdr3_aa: CASSLRTGWKYGYTF
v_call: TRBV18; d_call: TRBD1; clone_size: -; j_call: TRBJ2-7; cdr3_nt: TGTGCCAGCTCACCGAACCGGGACAGGGACGAGCAGTACTTC; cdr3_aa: CASSPNRDRDEQYF
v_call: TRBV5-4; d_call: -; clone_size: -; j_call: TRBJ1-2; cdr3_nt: TGTGCCAGCAGCGTCCGGGGAGGCTACACCTTC; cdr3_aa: CASSVRGGYTF
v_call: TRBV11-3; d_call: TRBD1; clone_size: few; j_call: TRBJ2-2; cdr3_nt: TGTGCCAGCAGCTTAGGCGGACAGGGGAGCGCGAACACCGGGGAGCTGTTTTTT; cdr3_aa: CASSLGGQGSANTGELFF
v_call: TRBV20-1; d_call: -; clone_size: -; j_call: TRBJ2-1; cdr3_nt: TGCAGTGCAAGTCGGCGCGGGGCCTACAATGAGCAGTTCTTC; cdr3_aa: CSASRRGAYNEQFF
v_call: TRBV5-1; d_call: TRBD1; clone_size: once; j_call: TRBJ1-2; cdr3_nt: TGCGCCAGCAGCTCACCGGGACAGGGGGCGATAGGTGGCTACACCTTC; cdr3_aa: CASSSPGQGAIGGYTF
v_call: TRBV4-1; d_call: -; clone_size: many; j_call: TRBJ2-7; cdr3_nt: TGCGCCAGCAGCCAAGCAGAATCGGGGACGGGGGACGTCGGATTC; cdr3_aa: CASSQAESGTGDVGF
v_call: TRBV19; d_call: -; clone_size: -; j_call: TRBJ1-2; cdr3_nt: TGTGCCAGTTCCTCGGGAACTGACTATGGCTACACCTTC; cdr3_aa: CASSSGTDYGYTF
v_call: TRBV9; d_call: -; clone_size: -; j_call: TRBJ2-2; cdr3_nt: TGTGCCAGCAGCGTAGCGGACATCTACACCGGGGAGCTGTTTTTT; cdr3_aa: CASSVADIYTGELFF
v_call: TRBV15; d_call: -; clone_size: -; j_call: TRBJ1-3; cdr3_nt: TGTGCCACCAGCCCCGGGTCGTTAGGAAACACCATATATTTT; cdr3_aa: CATSPGSLGNTIYF
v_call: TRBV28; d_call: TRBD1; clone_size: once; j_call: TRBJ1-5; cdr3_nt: TGTGCCAGCAGGCTACAGGGGACGAGCAATCAGCCCCAGCATTTT; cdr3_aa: CASRLQGTSNQPQHF
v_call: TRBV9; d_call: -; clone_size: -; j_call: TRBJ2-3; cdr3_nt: TGTGCCAGCAGCGACACAGATACGCAGTATTTT; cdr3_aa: CASSDTDTQYF
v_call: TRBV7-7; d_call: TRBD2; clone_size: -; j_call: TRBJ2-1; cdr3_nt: TGTGCCAGCAGCCCCGGGACTAGCGCTTACAATGAGCAGTTCTTC; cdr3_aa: CASSPGTSAYNEQFF